Each of the 16 T cell receptor beta chains below was sequenced from the same sample in a study of blood T cells in healthy people across ages. Next came a second PCR, run for about 6 to 12 cycles, which used a sample-barcoded 5' primer along with a J-beta primer mix. TCRdb re-called the 5' RACE reads with MiXCR, one entry per CDR3 protein. The sample lists 1.5 million or so distinct CDR3 sequences, roughly two fifths occurring once. Sequencing used blood. These receptors all come from a young woman in good health.

Many counts were recorded for this clonotype. The chain couples TRBV12-3 or TRBV12-4 to TRBJ1-1; TRBD1 matches at 7 bases. This CDR3 spans 15 amino acids. With V trimmed by 3 bases and J by 4 bases, 8 bases remained unmatched. CDR3 sequence: CASSFLLQGSTEAFF. CDR3 coding DNA: TGTGCCAGCAGTTTCTTATTACAGGGGTCCACTGAAGCTTTCTTT.

The rearrangement uses TRBV7-9 and TRBJ1-4; D possibly corresponds to TRBD1 (5 bases). The CDR3 is 15 amino acids. Deletions cut 5 bases from V and 3 bases from J, with 13 bases between. Per germline, CDR1 SEHNR and CDR2 FQNEAQ (reference sequence). The CDR3 region is CASSLGVTANEKLFF. In nucleotides, the CDR3 is TGTGCCAGCAGCCTCGGGGTGACAGCTAATGAAAAACTGTTTTTT. Complete variable domain (other parts from reference TRBV7-9 and TRBJ1-4): DTGVSQNPRHKITKRGQNVTFRCDPISEHNRLYWYRQTLGQGPEFLTYFQNEAQLEKSRLLSDRFSAERPKGSFSTLEIQRTEQGDSAMYLCASSLGVTANEKLFFGSGTQLSVL.

This clonotype was seen a few times. V gene TRBV29-1 combines with J gene TRBJ1-2; 8 bases align to TRBD1. Germline CDR1 reads SQVTM; CDR2 reads ANQGSEA. CDR3 length: 13 amino acids. Trimming at V came to 6 bases and at J to 8 bases, leaving 11 bases not matched to a gene. The CDR3 loop reads CSVRLQGAMGYTF. Written as DNA, the CDR3 is TGCAGCGTAAGATTGCAGGGGGCGATGGGCTACACCTTC.

This clonotype was counted ten times or more. The rearrangement uses TRBV12-3 or TRBV12-4 and TRBJ1-5; D not resolved. The CDR3 is 15 residues long. Trimming cost V 5 bases and J 8 bases, with 19 bases left between them. CDR3 coding DNA: TGTGCCAGCAGTCCCGAGGGAGGGTCAAATAAGCCCCAGCATTTT. Its protein is CASSPEGGSNKPQHF.

This chain joins TRBV4-3 and TRBJ2-4, with 8 bases identical to TRBD2. Per the germline V gene, CDR1 is LGHNA and CDR2 is YSLEER. Trimming cost V 5 bases and J 5 bases; bases outside gene matches: 8. The CDR3 is 15 residues long. The CDR3 coding sequence is TGCGCCAGCAGCGACGGGACTAGACCTCAAAACATTCAGTACTTC. Amino acids: CASSDGTRPQNIQYF.

A few counts support this clonotype. V and J are TRBV10-3 and TRBJ2-1; D may be TRBD2 (5 bases). With 6 bases removed from V and 9 bases from J, the gap between germline ends came to 9 bases. This CDR3 region has 11 residues. CDR1 and CDR2 (germline): ENHRY, SYGVKD. The CDR3 region is CAIRGVSEQFF. CDR3 DNA sequence: TGTGCCATCAGGGGAGTCAGTGAGCAGTTCTTC.

This clonotype was seen only once. The genes are TRBV2 and TRBJ2-2; 7 nucleotides align to TRBD1. Unmatched junction bases numbered 3, after V lost 4 bases and J lost 1 base. CDR3 length: 15 residues. Germline values: CDR1 SNHLY, CDR2 FYNNEI. The CDR3 nucleotides are TGTGCCAGCAGTGTGCAGGGGGTGAACACCGGGGAGCTGTTTTTT. Its protein is CASSVQGVNTGELFF.

This clonotype has a count of ten or more. The V gene is TRBV10-3, the J gene TRBJ2-1; tentatively, D is TRBD1 or TRBD2 (6 bases each). Trimming removed 2 bases from V and 7 bases from J, with 18 bases in between. CDR3 length equals 16 residues. Germline-derived CDR1 and CDR2 are ENHRY and SYGVKD. As DNA, the CDR3 is TGTGCCATCAGTGAGCCGGGGGCCGGTATAGAAAATGAGCAGTTCTTC. Its translation: CAISEPGAGIENEQFF.

The rearrangement links TRBV13 to TRBJ1-1; D is unclear. Trimming stripped 0 bases from V and 6 bases from J, with 8 bases between. The germline V gene encodes CDR1 PRHDT and CDR2 FYEKMQ (reference sequence). This CDR3 region has 13 residues. CDR3 coding DNA: TGTGCCAGCAGCTTAGGCGACGCGGCTGAAGCTTTCTTT. Protein: CASSLGDAAEAFF. Looking up the rest from reference TRBV13 and TRBJ1-1 gives the full variable domain: AAGVIQSPRHLIKEKRETATLKCYPIPRHDTVYWYQQGPGQDPQFLISFYEKMQSDKGSIPDRFSAQQFSDYHSELNMSSLELGDSALYFCASSLGDAAEAFFGQGTRLTVV.

This rearrangement joins TRBV29-1 to TRBJ1-4, with D unclear. The CDR3 loop spans 12 amino acids. Germline CDR1 and CDR2: SQVTM and ANQGSEA. V lost 4 bases to trimming and J lost 5 bases, with 8 bases between them. The CDR3, as DNA: TGCAGCGTTGGGCGTATGAATGAAAAACTGTTTTTT. Translating it yields CSVGRMNEKLFF.

V and J are TRBV4-3 and TRBJ2-1; tentatively, D is TRBD2 (5 bases). The CDR3 runs to 16 residues. Trimming removed 3 bases from V and 0 bases from J, with 12 bases in between. CDR1 LGHNA and CDR2 YSLEER come from the germline V gene. Here the CDR3 reads CASSHDYESSYNEQFF. The CDR3 nucleotides read TGCGCCAGCAGCCACGACTACGAGAGCTCCTACAATGAGCAGTTCTTC.

V gene TRBV3-1 combines with J gene TRBJ2-2; 9 nucleotides line up with TRBD1. The CDR3 loop spans 14 amino acids. The ends lost 6 bases at V and 5 bases at J; junction bases unmatched: 4. The germline gives CDR1 LGHDT, CDR2 YNNKEL (reference sequence). The CDR3 sequence: CASRRQGETGELFF. The DNA for the CDR3 is TGTGCCAGCAGGAGACAGGGGGAAACCGGGGAGCTGTTTTTT. Full variable domain (outside the CDR3, taken from reference TRBV3-1 and TRBJ2-2): DTAVSQTPKYLVTQMGNDKSIKCEQNLGHDTMYWYKQDSKKFLKIMFSYNNKELIINETVPNRFSPKSPDKAHLNLHINSLELGDSAVYFCASRRQGETGELFFGEGSRLTVL.

This clonotype was found a few times. J is TRBJ2-1 and V is TRBV4-3; D is unresolved. The germline V gene has CDR1 LGHNA and CDR2 YSLEER. V was trimmed by 4 bases and J by 3 bases, leaving 19 bases between them. The CDR3 runs to 17 residues. The CDR3 region is CASSLEAGSLGYNEQFF. CDR3 bases: TGCGCCAGCAGCCTAGAAGCCGGCTCCTTAGGCTACAATGAGCAGTTCTTC.

The chain uses TRBV27 and TRBJ1-5; D gene unclear. From germline, CDR1 is MNHEY and CDR2 SMNVEV (reference sequence). Trimming took off 0 bases at V and 1 base at J, with 7 bases between the two ends. The CDR3 is 15 amino acids. CDR3 sequence reads: CASSLSGRSNQPQHF. For the CDR3, the DNA is TGTGCCAGCAGTTTATCGGGCAGAAGCAATCAGCCCCAGCATTTT.

The chain links TRBV6-6 to TRBJ2-2; 7 bases fit TRBD2. The germline V gene encodes CDR1 MNHNY and CDR2 SVGAGI (reference sequence). The CDR3 extends over 16 amino acids. The trim removed 6 bases at V and 6 bases at J, leaving 13 bases unmatched. The CDR3 DNA follows: TGTGCCAGCAGGAGAATCGGGACTACTATGGCCGGGGAGCTGTTTTTT. Translating gives CASRRIGTTMAGELFF.

Only a few counts were recorded for this clonotype. The CDR3 sequence is CASSQDIGGGQYNEQFF. In DNA form, the CDR3 reads TGTGCCAGCAGCCAAGATATTGGAGGGGGCCAGTACAATGAGCAGTTCTTC. The V call is TRBV3-1, the J call TRBJ2-1; D is perhaps TRBD1 (7 bases). The V end lost 0 bases, the J end lost 4 bases, and 16 bases lay between the germline ends. The germline gives CDR1 LGHDT, CDR2 YNNKEL (reference sequence). The CDR3 spans 17 residues.